A single T cell receptor beta chain is shown here with its context. Its antigen is still unknown. The sample holds no much larger clone one base away, and base qualities are not on file. The sample originates from a study of cytomegalovirus exposure and HLA in healthy donors (dated 2017 in TCRdb). Notes on the research overall: An earlier analysis of roughly 500 of the donors reported approximately 300 Gb of sequence data and 117 million unique TCR beta sequences obtained from approximately 180 million T cells. Roughly 290 gigabases of sequencing data and 70 million to 100 million unique TCR sequences made up an early release that covered approximately 700 HLA-typed donors. The genetic ancestry cluster associated with self-reported Caucasian donors included 81% of the 398 genotyped donors. The aim of the study was to test whether cataloging public T cell receptors could identify signatures of past pathogen exposure. Using immunosequencing, the study profiled T cell repertoires from 640 or so subjects and related those repertoires to cytomegalovirus serostatus. Along with the approximately 700-subject first cohort, a separate validation cohort of over a hundred different subjects was used. The study combined high-throughput TCR immunosequencing, statistical association of individual TCRs with disease status, and machine learning to predict cytomegalovirus infection status. A later analysis re-examined previously published TCR beta repertoires from hundreds of donors and added high-resolution HLA genotyping to investigate patterns of TCR occurrence. Rather than drawing on any new phenotypic data, the later analysis identified candidate immune exposures from TCR beta sequences and the way those sequences occurred across donors. An earlier analysis of more than 450 of the donors used high-throughput TCR beta sequencing to judge whether each TCR beta V gene segment behaved as functional or pseudogenic. Alongside the repertoire data, information on donor age, sex, ethnicity and CMV serostatus was compiled. Genome-wide SNP genotypes for about 65% of the 666 donors were used in a later genetic analysis, which treated that subset as a discovery cohort. All discovery cohort repertoires had been generated using a single sequencing platform. HLA typing included class I and class II loci at four-digit resolution. Typing coverage differed by locus: A, B, C, DRB1 and DQB1 were typed in roughly 629-640 donors, DQA1 in approximately 520, DPA1 in nearly 610, and DPB1 in 400 to 490. Five DR-DQ haplotypes were handled as single units for association and clustering, since linkage in the cohort was strong. Among a few hundred genotyped donors of the cohort, an average of around 240,000 unique TCR beta nucleotide sequences were sequenced per donor, roughly 20% of them non-productive.

In total, roughly 670 healthy bone marrow donors made up the cohort. All cohort members were sampled while nominally healthy, although unrecorded immune exposures were likely present. CMV serostatus was positive for about 300 and negative for about half of the roughly 670 cohort members, and was not recorded for this donor. Each donor provided a peripheral blood sample, and peripheral blood mononuclear cells were used for TCR beta sequencing. Genomic DNA was extracted from the blood cell samples with the Qiagen DNeasy Blood Extraction Kit. CDR1 and CDR2, per the germline V gene, are SGDLS and YYNGEE. CDR3 length: 15 amino acids, cysteine to phenylalanine. The entry retains the CDR3 DNA only, 45 bases that are in frame from base 1. V is trimmed back by 3 bases and J by 0 bases, and the junction contains 5 bases that no gene match accounts for. What the work shows at the level of the full study, not this receptor alone: Across donors, most TCR sequences were observed very rarely, whereas some public TCRs were present in many individuals. The cohort was sequenced for TCR beta chains only, and without alpha or paired-chain data the features that could be detected were limited. CMV serostatus was the only immune exposure information available for the cohort. A later analysis found that most CMV-associated TCR beta chains appeared HLA-restricted, with HLA associations seemingly driven largely by CMV exposure. Because HLA typing was unavailable for some donors at each locus, only the typed subset was used in association tests. Specific HLA alleles were associated with some 15,000 TCR beta sequences at a false discovery rate of 0.05 in a later analysis. Approximately 16 rarely observed V segments, including chromosome 9 orphons, were excluded from the earlier analysis of about 600 of the donors because counts were too low. Because the 87-base-pair reads could not distinguish some IMGT-functional V segments, including TRBV6-2 and TRBV6-3, those segments were excluded. In the study, some 160 TCR beta chains were listed as associated with cytomegalovirus. When HLA alleles, especially DR and DQ, strongly co-occurred, attributing TCR associations to individual alleles was difficult. A later genetic analysis reported fewer N-insertions in productive TCRs among donors in an Asian-associated ancestry cluster than the roughly 640-donor mean. In a later genetic analysis, a missense DCLRE1C variant was associated with V-gene and J-gene trimming of TCR beta chains, and the association was replicated in an independent cohort. Compared with equally common non-associated chains, HLA-associated TCR beta chains in a later analysis were more clonally expanded and had lower generation probabilities. Several of the top co-occurrence clusters appeared to be linked to parvovirus B19, influenza, CMV and Epstein-Barr virus, according to a later analysis. The classifier was reported to diagnose cytomegalovirus status with high specificity and sensitivity in both the original and validation cohorts. In an earlier analysis of approximately 590 of the donors, most TCR beta V segments appeared in productive rearrangements about 87% or about 30% of the time, broadly matching IMGT annotations. According to a later analysis, TCR association rates differed among HLA loci, with DRB1 alleles showing the most associated TCRs and HLA-C alleles showing the fewest. A group of highly shared sequence variants was considered likely to be a technical artifact of the sequencing pipeline. A few of the identified cytomegalovirus-associated TCR beta chains were confirmed in vitro to be specific for cytomegalovirus antigens. According to the authors, the approach could potentially be generalized to other disease states and immunological phenotypes. A further reported finding was that TCR beta sequences accurately predicted the HLA-A and HLA-B alleles for most subjects in the first cohort. Correlated functional status among segregating V segments might be attributable to linkage disequilibrium, but an unknown experimental factor could not be ruled out. Presence/absence analyses assumed roughly uniform sequencing depth across donors, an assumption that may not hold.

The library was prepared using the immunoSEQ multiplex PCR assay. For the multiplex PCR, a mixture combining 60 forward primers for TCR Vbeta segments and 13 reverse primers for TCR Jbeta segments was used. The CDR3 region of rearranged TCR beta genes was amplified from genomic DNA with a multiplex PCR assay. On the Illumina HiSeq System, the amplified TCR beta libraries were sequenced as 87-base-pair reads. The study's own analysis went as follows. A later analysis counted some 74 million unique TCR beta chains across the 550 to 750 repertoires, and approximately 11 million of these chains were shared by at least two donors. A nearest-neighbor algorithm error-corrected the raw reads and collapsed the reads into unique sequences, merging closely related sequences to remove PCR and sequencing errors. CDR3 sequences were aligned to IMGT reference sequences to assign V, D and J gene segments. For a sequence to be retained, at least a six-nucleotide match to both a V gene segment and a J gene segment was required. A rearrangement was called productive if the CDR3 had no stop codons and remained in frame with V and J, and every other rearrangement was called non-productive. CDR3 was defined by IMGT convention, running from the second conserved V-encoded cysteine to the conserved J-encoded phenylalanine. Sequences without an unambiguous match to a single V gene segment were excluded from the earlier analysis of 500 to 700 of the donors. In an earlier analysis of 587 of the donors, a V segment was called functional when productive rearrangements were above 56.7%, and segregating when the standard deviation between donors exceeded 5%. A statistical classification framework was built to diagnose cytomegalovirus status from the catalog of TCR beta chain sequences. In a later analysis, V and J genes were assigned by comparing TCR nucleotide sequences against IMGT/GENE-DB human TR gene sequences. A later analysis assigned CDR3 sequences and most-parsimonious VDJ recombination scenarios with the TCRdist pipeline. In a later analysis, each TCR beta chain was defined by its CDR3 amino acid sequence together with its V-gene family, and reads without a unique V-gene family were excluded. A later analysis removed 600 or so highly shared, low-generation-probability nucleotide sequences to deal with suspected cross-contamination and a sequencing artifact. In a later analysis, a clonal expansion index for each public chain was calculated from normalized within-repertoire ranks of inferred template counts. Generation probabilities in a later analysis came from a VDJ recombination model fitted to out-of-frame rearrangements, and those results were checked against IGoR. A later analysis scored TCR-TCR, TCR-HLA and TCR-CMV co-occurrence with hypergeometric tests, applying a repertoire-size bias correction to TCR pairs. A later analysis estimated false discovery rates by permuting HLA or CMV assignments 20 times. In a later analysis, co-occurring TCRs were grouped using DBSCAN, and TCRdist sequence similarity was added for clustering within HLA-allele-positive subsets. Repertoires with fewer than 30,000 or more than 120,000 public chains, plus five repertoires with anomalous nucleotide sharing, were excluded from co-occurrence clustering. The source is immuneACCESS, and TCRdb retained only in-frame sequences with V and J called. Part of the clones is not carried over; for the studies checked, unresolved V genes explain less than half of this, and the remainder is unexplained. The V and J calls and clone size are taken from that table; D and trimming were inferred from the DNA. In this sample the table shows about 97,000 clones, approximately 64% of which occur a single time. Under 5.5% of the sample is taken by the ten largest.

Recombination joined TRBV9 with TRBJ2-7, and 8 junctional nucleotides match TRBD2. Sequencing was carried out using PBMCs. This sequence was found in a human donor in good health. The CDR3 corresponds to CASSASGGTSYEQYF. Read as DNA, the sequence is TGTGCCAGCAGCGCATCGGGGGGGACCTCCTACGAGCAGTACTTC.